The T cell receptor (beta chain) described here comes from a study of Ad26.COV2.S vaccination and SARS-CoV-2 variants. Study-wide points: People who got the vaccine or the placebo had similar non-spike TCR breadth. TCR breadth and depth analyses may have underestimated total T cell responses. Spike-specific responses of CD8+ and CD4+ T cells were reported to display substantial breadth after vaccination.

On this clone: Its cognate antigen is unknown.

The protocol was immunoSEQ multiplex PCR, while the TCRdb copy is restricted to in-frame clones and leaves out a portion. The sample records about 350,000 clones, 90% to 95% being singletons. Germline CDR1 is SGHTS and CDR2 is YDEGEE. The V gene lost 0 bases and the J gene lost 5 bases, with 13 bases spanning the gap. This CDR3 is built from 15 residues. Source: peripheral blood, taken after recovery from COVID-19. The source of this sequence is a human donor who had recovered from COVID-19. The chain uses TRBV5-8 and TRBJ2-3; D perhaps matches TRBD2 (7 bases). The CDR3 reads CASSLDGGRRDTQYF. The CDR3 nucleotides are TGTGCCAGCAGCTTGGACGGGGGGCGGAGAGATACGCAGTATTTT.